This T cell receptor (beta chain) came from a study of blood T cell repertoires in COVID-19. Study-wide context: COVID-19 samples collected from the United States, Italy and Spain covered acute and convalescent phases. PBMCs, B-cell-depleted T cells, or T cells were the source of the cDNA or gDNA that made up the material.

Profiling relied on immunoSEQ multiplex PCR, and the TCRdb table lists in-frame clones only, not all of them. The repertoire holds approximately 150,000 clones, with roughly 89% as singletons. This CDR3 is 14 amino acids long. V lost 6 bases to trimming and J lost 2 bases; unmatched junction nucleotides: 3. CDR1 WSHSY and CDR2 SAAADI come from the germline V gene. This receptor was obtained from a human donor in a cohort sampled during active COVID-19. The sequencing input was peripheral blood. The chain has TRBV10-2 and TRBJ2-3, with 9 bases aligning to TRBD2. This CDR3 reads CASRLAGYTDTQYF. The CDR3 nucleotides are TGCGCCAGCAGGCTAGCGGGGTACACAGATACGCAGTATTTT.